These 11 T cell receptor beta chains were all obtained from the same sample, sequenced in a study of early T cells in non-severe SARS-CoV-2 infection. TCRdb independently ran MiXCR on the 5' RACE reads; one entry per CDR3 protein. The sample records approximately 71,000 distinct CDR3 sequences, around 12% being singletons. Sequencing was performed on whole blood, taken at baseline. Source of these receptors: an adult who was a healthcare worker with PCR-confirmed SARS-CoV-2 infection or an uninfected control (not recorded which).

This clonotype was seen only a few times. This chain joins TRBV6-6 and TRBJ2-7, with 10 bases matching TRBD2. J gave up 2 bases and V 2 bases, and 0 bases lay outside the gene matches. The CDR3 consists of 14 residues. Germline CDR1 and CDR2: MNHNY and SVGAGI (reference sequence). The CDR3 reads CASSYGTSAYEQYF. For the CDR3, the DNA is TGTGCCAGCAGTTACGGGACTAGCGCCTACGAGCAGTACTTC.

The sample holds many counts of this clonotype. The chain recombines TRBV3-1 with TRBJ2-2; D may be TRBD1 or TRBD2 (5 bases each). The V gene's germline CDR1 is LGHDT and CDR2 YNNKEL (reference sequence). Trimming shortened V by 1 base and J by 2 bases, and 11 bases separated the two germline ends. This CDR3 is 16 amino acids long. The CDR3 loop reads CASSQVWGTNTGELFF. CDR3 sequence (DNA): TGTGCCAGCAGCCAAGTGTGGGGGACCAACACCGGGGAGCTGTTTTTT.

The rearrangement uses TRBV28 and TRBJ2-3, with TRBD1 matching 8 bases. V dropped 6 bases and J dropped 8; count of bases not matched to a gene: 10. Germline V gene data show CDR1 as MDHEN and CDR2 as SYDVKM. The CDR3 is 14 residues long. The CDR3, as DNA: TGTGCCAGCAGATCCCCGGGGACAGGTGGTACGCAGTATTTT. This sequence encodes CASRSPGTGGTQYF.

This clonotype was counted between two and nine times. V is TRBV6-2 or TRBV6-3 and J is TRBJ2-2; possibly TRBD2 for D (5 bases). This CDR3 contains 15 residues. V dropped 6 bases and J dropped 7 bases, with 18 bases sitting between them. Germline V gives CDR1 MNHEY, CDR2 SVGEGT. CDR3 bases: TGTGCCAGCAGCCTCCTCCTCGGACGGGGCGGGGAGCTGTTTTTT. Translated: CASSLLLGRGGELFF.

This clonotype showed up just a few times. The V call is TRBV2, the J call TRBJ1-2; possibly TRBD1 for D (5 bases). This CDR3 is built from 13 residues. Per the germline V gene, CDR1 is SNHLY and CDR2 is FYNNEI. Trimming took 8 bases from V and 0 from J, leaving 10 bases between them. The CDR3 sequence is CASGRASNYGYTF. CDR3 bases: TGTGCCAGCGGCAGGGCATCTAACTATGGCTACACCTTC.

The chain has TRBV6-6 and TRBJ1-2; weak D call: TRBD1 (6 bases). This CDR3 has 14 amino acids. The germline V gene has CDR1 MNHNY and CDR2 SVGAGI (reference sequence). Trimming pared 6 bases from V and 6 bases from J, leaving 17 bases between. CDR3 DNA sequence: TGTGCCAGCAGCAGAAAGGGGGAGAAAAATGGCTACACCTTC. Translated: CASSRKGEKNGYTF.

In this sample, this clonotype turned up many times. The rearrangement links TRBV5-1 to TRBJ1-1; D is ambiguous. The CDR3 totals 12 residues. The ends were cut back, 4 bases at V and 10 bases at J, with 14 bases in the middle. Germline V gene lookup returns CDR1 SGHRS and CDR2 YFSETQ. Here the CDR3 DNA reads TGCGCCAGCAGCCCGGCCGGGGAGGGAGCTTTCTTT. This encodes CASSPAGEGAFF. The full variable domain, with the rest looked up from reference TRBV5-1 and TRBJ1-1, is KAGVTQTPRYLIKTRGQQVTLSCSPISGHRSVSWYQQTPGQGLQFLFEYFSETQRNKGNFPGRFSGRQFSNSRSEMNVSTLELGDSALYLCASSPAGEGAFFGQGTRLTVV.

This clonotype came up many times. V and J are TRBV7-3 and TRBJ1-1; D gene uncertain. CDR1 and CDR2 from the germline V gene are SGHTA and FQGTGA. This CDR3 is built from 15 residues. V was trimmed by 0 bases and J by 0 bases, leaving 8 bases between them. CDR3 in amino acids: CASSLTSGMNTEAFF. The DNA of the CDR3 is TGTGCCAGCAGCTTAACGTCGGGAATGAACACTGAAGCTTTCTTT. The full variable domain, completed using reference TRBV7-3 and TRBJ1-1, is GAGVSQTPSNKVTEKGKYVELRCDPISGHTALYWYRQSLGQGPEFLIYFQGTGAADDSGLPNDRFFAVRPEGSVSTLKIQRTERGDSAVYLCASSLTSGMNTEAFFGQGTRLTVV.

V gene TRBV11-2 combines with J gene TRBJ2-2, with D possibly matching TRBD2 (6 bases). The germline V gene has CDR1 SGHAT and CDR2 FQNNGV. This CDR3 comprises 14 residues. The V end lost 8 bases, the J end lost 2 bases, and 12 bases lay between the germline ends. The CDR3 coding sequence is TGTGCCAGCGGGCGGGGACGAAACACCGGGGAGCTGTTTTTT. As protein: CASGRGRNTGELFF.

This clonotype was observed a handful of times. The gene calls are TRBV6-1 and TRBJ2-2; D might be TRBD2 (6 bases). Germline CDR1 and CDR2: MNHNS and SASEGT. The V end was cut by 7 bases, the J end by 4 bases, with 16 bases between. This CDR3 spans 15 amino acids. The CDR3 region is CASIWQGGPTGELFF. The CDR3 DNA follows: TGTGCCAGCATCTGGCAGGGAGGTCCCACCGGGGAGCTGTTTTTT.

The sample holds many counts of this clonotype. This chain joins TRBV29-1 and TRBJ2-7, with D hard to call. V was trimmed by 6 bases and J by 3 bases, leaving 15 bases between them. This CDR3 has 13 amino acids. Per germline, CDR1 SQVTM and CDR2 ANQGSEA. CDR3 loop: CSVQVQTNYEQYF. The CDR3 region has the DNA TGCAGCGTCCAAGTACAGACGAACTACGAGCAGTACTTC.